These T cell receptor beta chains were read from a single sample in a study of radiotherapy plus CTLA-4 blockade in lung cancer. Profiled with immunoSEQ multiplex PCR; TCRdb holds only in-frame clones, not every one. This sample has roughly 110,000 clones, with more than 75% found just once. The sample in question was peripheral blood, obtained from a patient treated with radiotherapy plus ipilimumab. These receptors came from a human donor with non-small cell lung cancer that progressed on radiotherapy plus ipilimumab. Some clones in this sample may be carry-over from other donors' samples. CDR3s include the opening cysteine and the closing phenylalanine or tryptophan. The order of the fields is clone size, J gene, V gene, D gene, CDR3 protein, CDR3 DNA. The D gene is left open where the match is weak. Size is omitted from some rows. Given values are once, few, many or a class for expanded clones.

. | TRBJ1-1 | TRBV29-1 | TRBD1 | CSVRTGPGAFF | TGCAGCGTCCGGACAGGACCCGGGGCTTTCTTT
few | TRBJ2-3 | TRBV7-2 | TRBD2 | CASRAGGGAGTDTQYF | TGTGCCAGCAGGGCTGGCGGGGGGGCGGGGACAGATACGCAGTATTTT
. | TRBJ1-2 | TRBV18 | . | CASSPPGHYGYTF | TGTGCCAGCTCACCCCCAGGACACTATGGCTACACCTTC
. | TRBJ2-2 | TRBV5-1 | . | CASSHTSTPGGKGGELFF | TGCGCCAGCAGCCACACGTCGACCCCAGGGGGGAAGGGCGGGGAGCTGTTTTTT
. | TRBJ2-7 | TRBV6-1 | TRBD1 | CASSRDSPFEQYF | TGTGCCAGCAGCCGGGACAGCCCTTTCGAGCAGTACTTC
. | TRBJ2-5 | TRBV6-1 | . | CASTHAQPQETQYF | TGTGCCAGCACCCACGCCCAGCCCCAAGAGACCCAGTACTTC
. | TRBJ2-5 | TRBV4-3 | TRBD2 | CASSQFGGAGETQYF | TGCGCCAGCAGCCAATTCGGGGGGGCCGGAGAGACCCAGTACTTC
. | TRBJ2-5 | TRBV7-3 | TRBD2 | CASSLQLSGGALETQYF | TGTGCCAGCAGCTTACAACTCAGCGGGGGGGCCTTAGAGACCCAGTACTTC
few | TRBJ2-3 | TRBV6-6 | . | CASSYFEQGDTQYF | TGTGCCAGCAGTTACTTCGAGCAGGGAGATACGCAGTATTTT
. | TRBJ2-3 | TRBV7-8 | TRBD2 | CASSRLAVDTQYF | TGTGCCAGCAGCCGACTAGCGGTAGATACGCAGTATTTT
. | TRBJ1-5 | TRBV6-6 | . | CASSLLGQVQPQHF | TGTGCCAGCAGTTTACTCGGGCAGGTTCAGCCCCAGCATTTT
. | TRBJ2-1 | TRBV29-1 | . | CSVYIRGAHNEQFF | TGCAGCGTTTATATCAGGGGGGCTCACAATGAGCAGTTCTTC
. | TRBJ2-7 | TRBV18 | . | CASSPGLAGEQYF | TGTGCCAGCTCACCAGGGTTGGCTGGCGAGCAGTACTTC
. | TRBJ1-3 | TRBV4-2 | . | CASSQAAGNTIYF | TGTGCCAGCAGCCAGGCAGCGGGGAACACCATATATTTT
many | TRBJ1-1 | TRBV9 | . | CASSDGFMNTEAFF | TGTGCCAGCAGCGATGGATTTATGAACACTGAAGCTTTCTTT
. | TRBJ2-3 | TRBV27 | . | CASSFEEATPNSTDTQYF | TGTGCCAGCAGTTTCGAGGAGGCTACTCCCAATAGCACAGATACGCAGTATTTT
. | TRBJ1-3 | TRBV18 | . | CASSPVQGSVYF | TGTGCCAGCTCACCAGTCCAGGGATCCGTATATTTT
. | TRBJ2-7 | TRBV5-1 | . | CASSFGYRDVPWEQYF | TGCGCCAGCAGCTTCGGGTACAGGGATGTACCTTGGGAGCAGTACTTC
. | TRBJ1-1 | TRBV2 | . | CASSQGPNTEAFF | TGTGCCAGCAGTCAGGGGCCGAACACTGAAGCTTTCTTT
. | TRBJ2-3 | TRBV4-1 | TRBD2 | CASSEAGRGDTQYF | TGCGCCAGCAGCGAAGCGGGGCGGGGGGATACGCAGTATTTT
. | TRBJ2-7 | TRBV5-1 | . | CASSLAGSAFSYEQYF | TGCGCCAGCAGCTTGGCCGGGTCGGCCTTTTCCTACGAGCAGTACTTC
. | TRBJ1-3 | TRBV6-1 | TRBD1 | CASMRQGGSGNTIYF | TGTGCCAGCATGCGACAGGGAGGCTCTGGAAACACCATATATTTT
. | TRBJ2-3 | TRBV4-3 | TRBD1 | CASSQGDRGGTQYF | TGCGCCAGCAGCCAAGGCGACAGGGGCGGTACGCAGTATTTT
. | TRBJ1-4 | TRBV30 | TRBD1 | CAWKGQGYEKLFF | TGTGCCTGGAAGGGACAGGGGTATGAAAAACTGTTTTTT
once | TRBJ2-7 | TRBV6-5 | . | CASSPGAGGEQYF | TGTGCCAGCAGCCCCGGGGCTGGGGGGGAGCAGTACTTC
. | TRBJ2-7 | TRBV7-7 | . | CASSSDQGKQYF | TGTGCTAGCAGTTCGGACCAGGGCAAGCAGTACTTC
few | TRBJ1-3 | TRBV5-6 | . | CASSLLQSRTIYF | TGTGCCAGCAGCTTGTTGCAGAGTCGCACCATATATTTT
. | TRBJ1-1 | TRBV6-6 | . | CASSRRGGTEAFF | TGTGCCAGCAGTAGGCGAGGGGGCACTGAAGCTTTCTTT
once | TRBJ2-2 | TRBV11-2 | . | CASSLVPEGPAGELFF | TGTGCCAGCAGCTTAGTCCCGGAGGGGCCCGCCGGGGAGCTGTTTTTT
. | TRBJ2-5 | TRBV19 | . | CASSTSQETQYF | TGTGCCAGTAGTACCTCCCAAGAGACCCAGTACTTC
. | TRBJ2-3 | TRBV5-1 | . | CASSSSGVTDTQYF | TGCGCCAGCAGCTCTTCGGGGGTCACAGATACGCAGTATTTT
. | TRBJ2-3 | TRBV28 | . | CASSLNQGTDTQYF | TGTGCCAGCAGCCTAAACCAGGGCACAGATACGCAGTATTTT